Listed below are T cell receptor beta chains from one sample, sequenced in a study of T cell responses to AZD1222 COVID-19 vaccine. Produced via immunoSEQ multiplex PCR; TCRdb's table is partial and in-frame only. The repertoire holds 100,000 to 150,000 clones, roughly 88% seen once, with around 6% in the top ten. This material consisted of peripheral blood, taken on day 0 of AZD1222 vaccination. These receptors were obtained from an adult in good health. Both conserved end residues are part of each CDR3. D genes are given only for firm matches. The size of a clone is reported for some rows only, either as once, few or many, or as a class for expanded clones.

clone_size d_call j_call v_call cdr3_nt cdr3_aa
NA NA TRBJ2-5 TRBV11-2 TGTGCCAGCAGCTTAGTTCAGCAAGAGACCCAGTACTTC CASSLVQQETQYF
once NA TRBJ1-5 TRBV6-5 TGTGCCAGCAGTTCACAGGTAGCCGGCAATCAGCCCCAGCATTTT CASSSQVAGNQPQHF
NA TRBD2 TRBJ2-1 TRBV30 TGTGCATATGGGACTAGCGGAAACAATGAGCAGTTCTTC CAYGTSGNNEQFF
NA TRBD2 TRBJ2-1 TRBV7-9 TGTGCCAGCAGCTCTGCGGGGGGGCACGGAGAGCAGTTCTTC CASSSAGGHGEQFF
once NA TRBJ1-4 TRBV5-6 TGTGCCAGCAGCTATCCAACTAATGAAAAACTGTTTTTT CASSYPTNEKLFF
NA NA TRBJ1-3 TRBV3-1/TRBV3-2 TGTGCCAGCAGCCAAGGGTTCGGTGTGTGGGCCGGGGGAAACACCATATATTTT CASSQGFGVWAGGNTIYF
NA NA TRBJ2-2 TRBV5-4 TGTGCCAGCAGCTTTCGGGAGACAGTCGGGGAGCTGTTTTTT CASSFRETVGELFF
NA NA TRBJ2-5 TRBV6-5 TGTGCCAGCAGTTTCGACAGGTCCGGGACCCAGTACTTC CASSFDRSGTQYF
once NA TRBJ2-5 TRBV10-2 TGCGCCAGCAGCGTCCAGAACGGCGAGACCCAGTACTTC CASSVQNGETQYF
once NA TRBJ2-1 TRBV12-3/TRBV12-4 TGTGCCAGCAGTGGCTCCTACAATGAGCAGTTCTTC CASSGSYNEQFF
NA TRBD2 TRBJ2-1 TRBV7-9 TGTGCCAGCAGCCCAGGGGGTAGCGGGAGTCTTGAGCAGTTCTTC CASSPGGSGSLEQFF
NA TRBD1 TRBJ1-1 TRBV2 TGTGCCAGCACCGGACAGGGTGGGACTGAAGCTTTCTTT CASTGQGGTEAFF
NA NA TRBJ1-6 TRBV6-5 TGTGCCAGCAGTTACCATAGGACGGATTCACCCCTCCACTTT CASSYHRTDSPLHF